Below are 23 T cell receptor beta chains sequenced from a single sample in a study of beta chain features in type 1 diabetes. These receptors have no known antigen. Expressed TCRB transcripts were sequenced because the entire RNA isolate underwent reverse transcription. The method was immunoSEQ multiplex PCR; TCRdb's version includes in-frame clones alone and lacks a portion of them. The table records roughly 160,000 clones, around 7.8% of them present only once. The study's findings and limits: All four CD4+ subsets of Type 1 diabetes patients contained TCRB CDR3s that were moderately but significantly shorter.

The specimen sequenced was central memory CD4+ T cells from blood. The source of these receptors is a woman aged 40 to 50 with type 1 diabetes.

This clone was seen a few times. CDR3 sequence: CASSLDLGRIAFF. CDR3 DNA sequence: TGTGCCAGCAGCTTAGACCTGGGGAGGATAGCTTTCTTT. V usage is TRBV7-2 and J usage is TRBJ1-1, with D unresolved. Germline V gene sequence: CDR1 SGHTA, CDR2 FQGNSA. This CDR3 is built from 13 residues. Trimming shortened V by 1 base and J by 10 bases, and 13 bases separated the two germline ends.

This rearrangement joins TRBV6-5 to TRBJ1-4; perhaps TRBD1 as D (6 bases). There are 15 residues in the CDR3. The germline V gene has CDR1 MNHEY and CDR2 SVGAGI. V shed 5 bases and J shed 0 bases, with 10 bases lying between them. The CDR3 sequence is CASSTGFATNEKLFF. In DNA form, the CDR3 reads TGTGCCAGCAGTACAGGGTTTGCAACTAATGAAAAACTGTTTTTT.

The chain links TRBV2 to TRBJ1-5; D may be TRBD1 (5 bases). Germline loops: CDR1 SNHLY, CDR2 FYNNEI. The CDR3 spans 14 residues. Trimming cost V 4 bases and J 3 bases, with 10 bases left between them. The CDR3 DNA follows: TGTGCCAGCAGTGTTGGGGGGATCAATCAGCCCCAGCATTTT. It specifies CASSVGGINQPQHF.

This chain links TRBV9 with TRBJ1-2; D is perhaps TRBD1 (5 bases). From germline, CDR1 is SGDLS and CDR2 YYNGEE. The V and J ends lost 4 bases and 6 bases respectively, with 13 bases between them. The CDR3 sequence is 13 residues long. CDR3 loop: CASSPVGGDGYTF. Written as DNA, the CDR3 is TGTGCCAGCAGCCCTGTGGGGGGGGATGGCTACACCTTC.

This chain uses TRBV7-3 with TRBJ1-2; TRBD1 is a possible D gene (6 bases). The V gene's germline CDR1 is SGHTA and CDR2 FQGTGA. The ends were cut back, 5 bases at V and 1 base at J, with 14 bases in the middle. The CDR3 is made up of 15 amino acids. The CDR3 protein is CASSKGGADNYGYTF. CDR3 nucleotides: TGTGCCAGCAGCAAAGGGGGGGCGGATAACTATGGCTACACCTTC.

This chain joins TRBV7-9 and TRBJ2-7; D possibly corresponds to TRBD1 (5 bases). V lost 2 bases and J 4 bases, leaving 6 bases between the germline ends. CDR1 is SEHNR and CDR2 is FQNEAQ in the germline V gene (reference sequence). The CDR3 totals 12 residues. CDR3: CASSLQGYEQYF. The CDR3, as DNA: TGTGCCAGCAGCTTACAGGGTTACGAGCAGTACTTC. Drawing the rest from reference TRBV7-9 and TRBJ2-7, the complete variable domain is DTGVSQNPRHKITKRGQNVTFRCDPISEHNRLYWYRQTLGQGPEFLTYFQNEAQLEKSRLLSDRFSAERPKGSFSTLEIQRTEQGDSAMYLCASSLQGYEQYFGPGTRLTVT.

This clone was recorded many times. The same CDR3 also results from other DNA sequences found in this sample. This rearrangement joins TRBV18 to TRBJ2-1, with D unclear. Trimming shortened V by 3 bases and J by 6 bases, and 6 bases separated the two germline ends. The CDR3 has 12 amino acids. Looked up from germline, CDR1 is KGHSH and CDR2 is LQKENI. CDR3 residues: CASSPPSNEQFF. For the CDR3, the DNA is TGTGCCAGCTCACCCCCCAGCAATGAGCAGTTCTTC.

This clone was found a few times. The CDR3 nucleotides are TGTGCCAGCAGTTCCGGGACAGGGGGCGGCGGCTACACCTTC. Its protein is CASSSGTGGGGYTF. The genes are TRBV6-6 and TRBJ1-2, with TRBD1 matching 12 bases. With V trimmed by 4 bases and J by 8 bases, 5 bases remained unmatched. The CDR3 has 14 amino acids. Germline V gene lookup returns CDR1 MNHNY and CDR2 SVGAGI (reference sequence).

The genes are TRBV9 and TRBJ1-5, with D uncertain. The CDR3 covers 15 residues. CDR1 is SGDLS and CDR2 is YYNGEE in the germline V gene. V lost 0 bases, J lost 3 bases, and 10 bases lay in between. CDR3: CASSVGQALNQPQHF. The DNA of the CDR3 is TGTGCCAGCAGCGTAGGGCAGGCCCTCAATCAGCCCCAGCATTTT.

The CDR3 here is CASSQAGVGRYGYTF. CDR3 DNA: TGCGCCAGCAGCCAAGCAGGGGTAGGTCGGTATGGCTACACCTTC. This rearrangement joins TRBV4-3 to TRBJ1-2; a weak D match, TRBD1 (6 bases). The germline V gene encodes CDR1 LGHNA and CDR2 YSLEER. V lost 1 base and J lost 5, with 14 bases in between. This CDR3 spans 15 amino acids.

V usage is TRBV30 and J usage is TRBJ2-2; 10 bases map to TRBD2. J lost 1 base, V lost 4 bases, and 0 bases had no gene match. Germline V lookup: CDR1 GTSNPN, CDR2 SVGIG (reference sequence). The CDR3 has 14 amino acids. The chain's CDR3 is CAWIAGGNTGELFF. As DNA, the CDR3 is TGTGCCTGGATAGCGGGAGGGAACACCGGGGAGCTGTTTTTT.

This clone was seen a handful of times. The chain links TRBV9 to TRBJ1-4, with D unresolved. CDR1 SGDLS and CDR2 YYNGEE come from the germline V gene. V was trimmed by 0 bases and J by 0 bases, leaving 6 bases between them. The CDR3 is made up of 15 amino acids. CDR3: CASSVAESTNEKLFF. In nucleotides, the CDR3 is TGTGCCAGCAGCGTAGCGGAGTCAACTAATGAAAAACTGTTTTTT.

The rearrangement links TRBV7-2 to TRBJ1-2, with D unclear. The CDR3 totals 15 residues. Germline loops: CDR1 SGHTA, CDR2 FQGNSA. V gave up 4 bases and J gave up 1 base, with 13 bases separating them. The CDR3 DNA reads as TGTGCCAGCAGCTACCACGGGGTGGTTAACTATGGCTACACCTTC. This translates into CASSYHGVVNYGYTF. Full variable domain (outside the CDR3, taken from reference TRBV7-2 and TRBJ1-2): GAGVSQSPSNKVTEKGKDVELRCDPISGHTALYWYRQSLGQGLEFLIYFQGNSAPDKSGLPSDRFSAERTGGSVSTLTIQRTQQEDSAVYLCASSYHGVVNYGYTFGSGTRLTVV.

This clone was seen a single time. The chain is built from TRBV5-4 and TRBJ2-2, with D possibly matching TRBD1 (6 bases). Germline V gives CDR1 SGHNT, CDR2 YYREEE (reference sequence). Trimming left V 4 bases short and J 6 bases short, with 16 bases between. The CDR3 has 15 residues. The CDR3, as DNA: TGTGCCAGCAGCCTACAGGGAAGCGAGGCCGGGGAGCTGTTTTTT. It encodes CASSLQGSEAGELFF.

This clone appeared a few times. V and J are TRBV7-3 and TRBJ2-1; tentative D call: TRBD1 (5 bases). V lost 2 bases and J lost 6, with 14 bases in between. The CDR3 runs to 15 residues. CDR1 is SGHTA, CDR2 FQGTGA, per germline. The chain's CDR3 is CASSLGATVTNEQFF. In DNA form, the CDR3 reads TGTGCCAGCAGCTTAGGGGCGACCGTCACCAATGAGCAGTTCTTC. The full variable domain, completed using reference TRBV7-3 and TRBJ2-1, is GAGVSQTPSNKVTEKGKYVELRCDPISGHTALYWYRQSLGQGPEFLIYFQGTGAADDSGLPNDRFFAVRPEGSVSTLKIQRTERGDSAVYLCASSLGATVTNEQFFGPGTRLTVL.

The V gene is TRBV7-9, the J gene TRBJ2-1; 9 bases map to TRBD2. V dropped 3 bases and J dropped 0; count of bases not matched to a gene: 9. Germline V lookup: CDR1 SEHNR, CDR2 FQNEAQ (reference sequence). CDR3 length: 18 residues. CDR3 protein: CASSLEGISGSSYNEQFF. In DNA, the CDR3 is TGTGCCAGCAGCTTGGAGGGGATTAGCGGGAGCTCCTACAATGAGCAGTTCTTC.

This clone was seen at least ten times. This chain links TRBV11-2 with TRBJ2-5; D is undetermined. Deletions cut 4 bases from V and 0 bases from J, with 12 bases between. The CDR3 sequence is 15 residues long. Germline V gene sequence: CDR1 SGHAT, CDR2 FQNNGV. CDR3 DNA sequence: TGTGCCAGCAGCTCCGGAAGCGTGTACCAAGAGACCCAGTACTTC. It translates to CASSSGSVYQETQYF.

This clone showed up just a few times. The chain couples TRBV27 to TRBJ2-7, with 8 nucleotides matching TRBD1. The CDR3 has 14 amino acids. V trimming: 4 bases; J trimming: 7 bases; junction bases outside the gene matches: 9. Germline-derived CDR1 and CDR2 are MNHEY and SMNVEV (reference sequence). CDR3 in DNA: TGTGCCAGCAGTTCGCGGGACAGGCCGGGGGAGCAGTACTTC. Translated: CASSSRDRPGEQYF.

The V gene is TRBV27, the J gene TRBJ2-1; D is unclear. Per the germline V gene, CDR1 is MNHEY and CDR2 is SMNVEV (reference sequence). CDR3 size: 13 residues. Trimming removed 5 bases from V and 4 bases from J, with 9 bases in between. CDR3 sequence: CASSLYGYNEQFF. The CDR3 DNA follows: TGTGCCAGCAGTCTGTACGGGTACAATGAGCAGTTCTTC.

The rearrangement joins TRBV2 to TRBJ2-1, with 7 bases lining up with TRBD1. The germline V gene has CDR1 SNHLY and CDR2 FYNNEI. The CDR3 runs to 14 residues. V lost 6 bases and J lost 0; bases outside the gene matches: 2. This CDR3 is CASRQGSSYNEQFF. The DNA of the CDR3 is TGTGCCAGCAGACAGGGGAGCTCCTACAATGAGCAGTTCTTC.

This clone was picked up a small number of times. V gene TRBV10-3 combines with J gene TRBJ2-5; D is possibly TRBD2 (7 bases). The germline V gene has CDR1 ENHRY and CDR2 SYGVKD. The V end was cut by 8 bases, the J end by 5 bases, with 15 bases between. CDR3 length: 13 amino acids. CDR3 coding DNA: TGTGCCATCGGAGGGGGGGTCCGGGAGACCCAGTACTTC. Translated: CAIGGGVRETQYF.

V gene TRBV5-1 combines with J gene TRBJ2-2, with TRBD1 matching over 8 bases. CDR1 and CDR2 (germline): SGHRS, YFSETQ. With V trimmed by 3 bases and J by 6 bases, 13 bases remained unmatched. The CDR3 totals 17 residues. The CDR3: CASSSTGTGPRAGELFF. The CDR3 nucleotides read TGCGCCAGCAGCTCTACCGGGACAGGCCCCCGGGCCGGGGAGCTGTTTTTT.

The V and J genes are TRBV2 and TRBJ1-5, with D unclear. The germline V gene has CDR1 SNHLY and CDR2 FYNNEI. Deletions cut 6 bases from V and 2 bases from J, with 11 bases between. This CDR3 region has 14 residues. The CDR3 loop reads CASRAAEGNQPQHF. Here the CDR3 DNA reads TGTGCCAGCAGGGCGGCAGAAGGCAATCAGCCCCAGCATTTT.